This TCR beta chain was profiled in a study of T-cell reconstitution after alpha-beta-depleted transplantation in children. The CDR3 consists of 17 residues. Trimming at V came to 3 bases and at J to 6 bases, leaving 10 bases not matched to a gene. Per germline, CDR1 LNHNV and CDR2 YYDKDF (reference sequence). The library targeted TCRbeta and was prepared with unique molecular identifiers. TCRdb used MiXCR to reprocess the PCR reads, holding one entry per CDR3 protein. The sample contains about 400,000 distinct CDR3 sequences, around 20% of which appear only once. In its sample, this clonotype was seen a few times.

The chain recombines TRBV15 with TRBJ2-1; TRBD2 matches at 11 bases. The TCR was taken from a human donor who donated a stem cell graft to a child with acute myeloid leukemia. Sequencing used PBMCs from the stem cell graft donor, obtained from the stem cell graft. The CDR3: CATSSYNSGRAPNEQFF. The DNA for the CDR3 is TGTGCCACCAGCAGCTACAATAGCGGGAGGGCCCCCAATGAGCAGTTCTTC.